This T cell receptor beta chain was sequenced during a study of T cell changes during pregnancy in multiple sclerosis. Per germline, CDR1 SEHNR and CDR2 FQNEAQ (reference sequence). The J segment lost 5 bases and the V segment lost 4 bases, leaving 5 bases of the junction unmatched. This CDR3 comprises 14 residues. TCRdb keeps only in-frame clones here, not all; method: immunoSEQ multiplex PCR. The top ten hold about 6.9% of the sample, which has 25,000 to 30,000 clones, nearly 90% seen once. The J gene is TRBJ1-1, the V gene TRBV7-9; TRBD1 aligns across 9 bases. This receptor was identified in a female donor with multiple sclerosis, enrolled in a pregnancy study. This specimen consisted of CD8+ T cells from peripheral blood mononuclear cells, obtained in the second trimester of pregnancy. This chain's CDR3 is CASSWDRAGTEAFF. In DNA form, the CDR3 reads TGTGCCAGCAGCTGGGACAGGGCGGGAACTGAAGCTTTCTTT.